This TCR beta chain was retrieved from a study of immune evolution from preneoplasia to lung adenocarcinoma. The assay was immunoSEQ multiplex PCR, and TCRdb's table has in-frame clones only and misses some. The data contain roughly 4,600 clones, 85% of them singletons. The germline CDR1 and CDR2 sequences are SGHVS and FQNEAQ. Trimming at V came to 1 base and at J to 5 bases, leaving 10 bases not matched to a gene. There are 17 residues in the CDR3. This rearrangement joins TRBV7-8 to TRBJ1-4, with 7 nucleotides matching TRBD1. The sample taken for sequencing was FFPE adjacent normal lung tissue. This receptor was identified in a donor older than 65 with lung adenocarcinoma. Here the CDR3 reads CASSLGGQTGRNEKLFF. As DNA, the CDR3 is TGTGCCAGCAGCTTAGGGGGCCAGACAGGGCGGAATGAAAAACTGTTTTTT.